Reported below is one T cell receptor (beta chain). Its antigen remains unidentified. The sample holds no much larger clone one base away, and base qualities are not on file. The library was built by means of PCR. The sequencer was an Illumina HiSeq 4000. Preparation of bulk TCR libraries followed a previously described approach, with the TCR primers listed in Table S5. The Qiagen AllPrep DNA/RNA kit was used to purify total RNA. Reads from multiple sequencing runs of the same library were pooled before analysis. The original pipeline was this. Reads were retained only if their TCR constant sequence matched exactly, and those retained reads were trimmed to 150 nt and grouped according to their 12-nt molecular barcodes. Reads inside each barcode group were sub-clustered using a 15% Levenshtein threshold, and a quality-weighted consensus sequence was constructed for each RNA molecule. Non-functional sequences were filtered out, along with any lower-count sequence sitting one edit away from another sequence. On the basis of fitting two negative binomial distributions, barcode sub-clusters with fewer than 20% of the maximum read count were discarded. TCRdb reworked the public reads: Q25 trimming with fastp, MiXCR clone assembly, productive beta chains retained. Records with the same CDR3 protein are collapsed into one entry carrying the most frequent genes and DNA. TCRdb, not the original authors, processed these V and J calls. Here the sample has 88,000 or so distinct CDR3 sequences; roughly 23% occur a single time. The top ten constitute about 0.95% of the sample.

Naive CD8 T cell libraries were made from 20,000 to 1,000,000 sorted cells using 10%, 30% or 50% of purified RNA. Naive CD8 T cells were FACS-sorted as CD8+CD4-CCR7+CD45RA+ on a BD FACSAria II into RLT Plus buffer. Detection sensitivity was tested by spiking Jurkat RNA equal to fewer than twelve TCR copies' worth into samples containing about 18,000-1,000,000 naive CD8 T cells. Enrichment of CD8 T cells was done with RosetteSep CD8+ T Cell Enrichment Cocktail plus Ficoll-Paque, and ACK red cell lysis came afterward. This record comes from a study of molecular identifiers for immune sequencing clone quantification (dated by TCRdb to 2016 to 2018). With regard to the full study: For a replicate experiment, RNA from around 20,000 or 99,000 naive CD8 T cells was divided into five aliquots, of which four were sequenced. CD8 T cells were used in a methods study to benchmark molecular-identifier clustering-based TCR repertoire sequencing (MIDCIRS) and TCR RNA copy counting. The paper as a whole reports these results and caveats: Spiked-in Jurkat TCR RNA equal to a single cell's worth was reported to be detectable even within 1,100,000 naive CD8 T cells. Spiked-in Jurkat TCR RNA (approximately 10 copies' worth), which is not part of the donor repertoire, was contained in the naive libraries. Without barcode sub-clustering, chimeric consensus sequences inflated TCR diversity; chimeras reached as high as 47%. Approximately 2.7 recovered TCR RNA copies per cell were obtained by modeling, versus approximately 10 by digital PCR, implying a capture efficiency of around 28%. The sizes of highly expanded clones could end up underestimated when identical TCR molecules share a barcode. Clones above 20 RNA copies held over 97% of molecules in CMV-specific effector cells but under 1% in naive cells.

The CDR3 measures 16 amino acids from cysteine to phenylalanine. The CDR3 DNA has 48 bases and is translated from base 1. Via the germline V gene (reference sequence), CDR1 is MNHNY and CDR2 SVGAGI. The germline V and J ends show losses of 5 bases and 1 base respectively, and no gene match explains 10 bases of the junction. This TCR was recovered from a human donor in good health. Some libraries in this study had Jurkat cell RNA spiked in. The chain is made from TRBV6-6 and TRBJ2-7; TRBD2 fits 8 bases in the junction. Material for sequencing was naive CD8+ T cells from blood, with Jurkat cell RNA spiked in. The cell subset or site label of this sample denotes: FACS-sorted CD8+CD4-CCR7+CD45RA+ naive T cells. The sequence in DNA is TGTGCCAGCAGTGCCCCGGGGGGGGAGGCATCCTACGAGCAGTACTTC. Its coded protein is CASSAPGGEASYEQYF.